This T cell receptor beta chain was found in a study of T cell changes during pregnancy in multiple sclerosis. The table came from immunoSEQ multiplex PCR; TCRdb's copy has only in-frame clones and leaves some out. The sample gives about 83,000 clones, 91% of which show up once; 3% to 4% is in the top ten. This CDR3 contains 14 residues. With 7 bases clipped from V and 3 bases from J, the junction kept 5 bases outside the gene matches. Germline V gene lookup returns CDR1 MNHNS and CDR2 SASEGT. Source: PBMCs, taken in the first trimester of pregnancy. The clonotype originates from a female donor in good health, serving as a control in a pregnancy study. Some clones in this sample may be carry-over from other donors' samples. V gene TRBV6-1 combines with J gene TRBJ2-2, with TRBD2 matching 7 bases. The CDR3 sequence is CASIRGVDTGELFF. Here the CDR3 DNA reads TGTGCCAGCATTCGGGGGGTCGACACCGGGGAGCTGTTTTTT.